This TCR beta chain came from a study of CD8 T cells in ankylosing spondylitis. Study outcomes and limitations: Roughly eight highly homologous variants made up a TCR beta motif, and this motif appeared characteristic of ankylosing spondylitis blood.

TCRdb called the 5' RACE reads again in MiXCR, with one record for every CDR3 protein. The profile shows tens of thousands of distinct CDR3 sequences, 25% to 35% of them singletons. Notes on this clonotype: Antigen: not known.

CDR1 SGHRS and CDR2 YFSETQ come from the germline V gene. The CDR3 length is 15 residues. Trimming removed 2 bases from V and 5 bases from J, with 15 bases in between. The chain couples TRBV5-1 to TRBJ2-3; D gene ambiguous. The TCR originated in a male donor with ankylosing spondylitis or in good health (not recorded which). The specimen sequenced was blood, either unsorted or a sorted T cell fraction (not recorded which). The CDR3 DNA sequence: TGCGCCAGCAGCTTCCGAGGACCCCGCCAAGATACGCAGTATTTT. Translated: CASSFRGPRQDTQYF.